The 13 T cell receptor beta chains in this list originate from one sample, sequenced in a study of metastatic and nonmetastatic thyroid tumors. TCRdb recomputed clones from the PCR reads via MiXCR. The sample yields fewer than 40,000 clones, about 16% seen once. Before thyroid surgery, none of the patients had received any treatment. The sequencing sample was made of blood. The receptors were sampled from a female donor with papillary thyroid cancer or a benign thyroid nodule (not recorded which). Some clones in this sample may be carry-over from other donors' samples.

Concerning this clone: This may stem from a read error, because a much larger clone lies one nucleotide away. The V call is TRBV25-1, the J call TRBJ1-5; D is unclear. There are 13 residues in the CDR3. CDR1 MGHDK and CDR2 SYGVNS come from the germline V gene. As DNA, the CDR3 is TGTGCCATCAGTGTGGCAGGCAATCAGCCCCAGCATTTT. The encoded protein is CAISVAGNQPQHF.

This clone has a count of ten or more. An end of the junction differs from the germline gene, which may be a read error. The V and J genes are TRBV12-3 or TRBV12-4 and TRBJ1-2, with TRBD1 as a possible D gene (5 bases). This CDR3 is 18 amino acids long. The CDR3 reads CASRLGTWRGGDNYGYTF. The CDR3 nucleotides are TGTGCGAGCAGGCTTGGGACCTGGCGGGGGGGAGATAACTATGGCTACACCTTC.

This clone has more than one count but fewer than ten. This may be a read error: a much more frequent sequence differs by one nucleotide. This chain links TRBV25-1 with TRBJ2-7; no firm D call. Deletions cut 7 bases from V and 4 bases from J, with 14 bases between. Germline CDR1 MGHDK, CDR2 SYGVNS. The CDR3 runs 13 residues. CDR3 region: CASISRTAYEQYF. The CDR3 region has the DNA TGTGCCAGCATTTCCCGGACGGCTTACGAGCAGTACTTC.

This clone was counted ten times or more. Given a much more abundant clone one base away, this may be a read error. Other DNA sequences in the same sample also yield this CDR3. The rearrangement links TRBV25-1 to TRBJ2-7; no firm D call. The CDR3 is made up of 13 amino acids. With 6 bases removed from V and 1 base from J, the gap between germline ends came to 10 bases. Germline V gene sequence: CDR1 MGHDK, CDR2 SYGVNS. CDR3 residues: CASRARASYEQYF. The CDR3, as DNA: TGTGCCAGCAGAGCACGGGCTTCCTACGAGCAGTACTTC.

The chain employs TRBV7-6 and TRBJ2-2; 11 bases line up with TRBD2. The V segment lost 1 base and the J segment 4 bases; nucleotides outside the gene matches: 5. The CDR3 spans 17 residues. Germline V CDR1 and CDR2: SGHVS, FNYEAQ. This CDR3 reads CASSLGSLAGGTGELFF. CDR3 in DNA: TGTGCCAGCAGCTTAGGTAGTCTAGCGGGAGGCACCGGGGAGCTGTTTTTT.

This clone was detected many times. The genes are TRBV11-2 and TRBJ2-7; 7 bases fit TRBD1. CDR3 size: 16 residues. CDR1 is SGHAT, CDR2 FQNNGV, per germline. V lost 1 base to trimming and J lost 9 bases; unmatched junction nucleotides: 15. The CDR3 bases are TGTGCCAGCAGCTTAGGACGACAGGGTCGCTATCGGGTGCAGTACTTC. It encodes CASSLGRQGRYRVQYF.

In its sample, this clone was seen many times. This CDR3 is CASSRGETYEQYF. The CDR3 DNA reads TGTGCCAGCAGCCGGGGTGAGACCTACGAGCAGTACTTC. This chain joins TRBV6-2 or TRBV6-3 and TRBJ2-7; tentative D call: TRBD2 (5 bases). Between the trimmed V and J ends, which lost 6 bases and 2 bases, there was a span of 11 bases. The CDR3 contains 13 residues. Germline-derived CDR1 and CDR2 are MNHEY and SVGEGT.

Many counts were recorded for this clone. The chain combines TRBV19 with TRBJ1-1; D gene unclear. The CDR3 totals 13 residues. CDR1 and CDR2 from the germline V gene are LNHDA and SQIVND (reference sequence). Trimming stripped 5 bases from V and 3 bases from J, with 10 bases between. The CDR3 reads CASSWTGYTEAFF. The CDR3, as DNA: TGTGCCAGTAGTTGGACCGGATACACTGAAGCTTTCTTT.

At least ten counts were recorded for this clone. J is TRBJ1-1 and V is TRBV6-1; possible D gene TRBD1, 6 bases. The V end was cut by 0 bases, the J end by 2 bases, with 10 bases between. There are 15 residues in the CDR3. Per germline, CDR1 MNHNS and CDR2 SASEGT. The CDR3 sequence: CASSEAEGGNTEAFF. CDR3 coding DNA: TGTGCCAGCAGTGAAGCTGAAGGGGGAAACACTGAAGCTTTCTTT.

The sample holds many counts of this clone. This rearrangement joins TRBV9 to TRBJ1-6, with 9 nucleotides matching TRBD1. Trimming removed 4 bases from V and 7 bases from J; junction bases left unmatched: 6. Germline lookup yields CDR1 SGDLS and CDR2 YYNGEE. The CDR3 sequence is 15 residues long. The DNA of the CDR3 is TGTGCCAGCAGCTCTTCCGGGACAGGGAATTCACCCCTCCACTTT. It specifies CASSSSGTGNSPLHF. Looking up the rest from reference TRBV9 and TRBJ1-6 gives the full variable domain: DSGVTQTPKHLITATGQRVTLRCSPRSGDLSVYWYQQSLDQGLQFLIQYYNGEERAKGNILERFSAQQFPDLHSELNLSSLELGDSALYFCASSSSGTGNSPLHFGNGTRLTVT.

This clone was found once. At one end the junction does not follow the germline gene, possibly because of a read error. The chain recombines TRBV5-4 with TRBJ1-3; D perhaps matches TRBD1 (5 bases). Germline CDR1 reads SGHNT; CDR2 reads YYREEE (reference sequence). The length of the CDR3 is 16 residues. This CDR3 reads CASTLDTNSEGNTIYF. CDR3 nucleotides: TGTGCCAGCACCTTGGACACCAACAGCGAGGGAAACACCATATATTTT.

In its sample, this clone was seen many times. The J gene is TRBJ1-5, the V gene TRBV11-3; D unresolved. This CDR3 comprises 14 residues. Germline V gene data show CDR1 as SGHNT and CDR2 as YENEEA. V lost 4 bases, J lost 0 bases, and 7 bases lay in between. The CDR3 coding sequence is TGTGCCAGCAGCTCGGGCCATAGCAATCAGCCCCAGCATTTT. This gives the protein CASSSGHSNQPQHF.

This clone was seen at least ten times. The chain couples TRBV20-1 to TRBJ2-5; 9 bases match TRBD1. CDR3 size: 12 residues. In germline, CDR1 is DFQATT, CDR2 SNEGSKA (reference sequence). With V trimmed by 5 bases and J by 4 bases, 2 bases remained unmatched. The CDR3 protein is CSAPTGGETQYF. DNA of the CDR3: TGCAGTGCTCCGACAGGGGGAGAGACCCAGTACTTC.